This T cell receptor (beta chain) stems from a study of cytomegalovirus exposure and HLA in healthy donors. Study conclusions and caveats: Later analysis associated a missense DCLRE1C variant with TCR beta V- and J-gene trimming.

Germline CDR1 and CDR2: MNHEY and SVGAGI. The CDR3 covers 15 residues. Trimming shortened V by 6 bases and J by 0 bases, and 13 bases separated the two germline ends. Regarding this clone: Its antigen is unknown.

The PCR ran on 60 Vbeta and 13 Jbeta primers. Only in-frame clones appear in the TCRdb table, and some are missing; sequencing was by immunoSEQ multiplex PCR. The sample includes more than 110,000 clones, 65% to 85% of them seen just once. What was sequenced was PBMCs. The V gene is TRBV6-5, the J gene TRBJ2-3; TRBD2 might be the D (6 bases). This clonotype was obtained from a man over 45 in good health and CMV-seronegative. CDR3 in DNA: TGTGCCAGCAGAGGAGGGACGGTTAGCACAGATACGCAGTATTTT. Its translation: CASRGGTVSTDTQYF.